This T cell receptor (beta chain) was found in a study of shared clonotypes between healthy human individuals. V was trimmed by 0 bases and J by 1 base, leaving 15 bases between them. This CDR3 has 17 residues. Germline assignment: CDR1 SGHKS and CDR2 YYEKEE (reference sequence). Produced via immunoSEQ multiplex PCR; TCRdb's table is partial and in-frame only. The sample lists fewer than 550,000 clones, about 80% occurring once. The TCR comes from a woman aged 40 to 55 in good health. Some clones in this sample may be carry-over from other donors' samples. V usage is TRBV5-5 and J usage is TRBJ2-3; TRBD2 is a possible D gene (6 bases). The sample was PBMCs. As DNA, the CDR3 is TGTGCCAGCAGCTTGGTGGCGTATAGCGGTCGCACAGATACGCAGTATTTT. Protein product: CASSLVAYSGRTDTQYF.